This T cell receptor beta chain was found in a study of T cell responses to AZD1222 COVID-19 vaccine. TCRdb keeps only in-frame clones here, not all; method: immunoSEQ multiplex PCR. The sample lists approximately 100,000 clones, about 89% seen once, with over 15% in the top ten. This CDR3 comprises 15 residues. In germline, CDR1 is KGHSH, CDR2 LQKENI. Trimming at V came to 3 bases and at J to 5 bases, leaving 7 bases not matched to a gene. The V and J genes are TRBV18 and TRBJ1-5; 7 bases match TRBD1. The origin of this receptor is an adult in good health. Sequencing was performed on peripheral blood, taken on day 0 of AZD1222 vaccination. CDR3 DNA: TGTGCCAGCTCACCCGAGACAGGGCTATATCAGCCCCAGCATTTT. It yields the protein CASSPETGLYQPQHF. The full variable domain, in which reference TRBV18 and TRBJ1-5 provide the parts outside the CDR3, is NAGVMQNPRHLVRRRGQEARLRCSPMKGHSHVYWYRQLPEEGLKFMVYLQKENIIDESGMPKERFSAEFPKEGPSILRIQQVVRGDSAAYFCASSPETGLYQPQHFGDGTRLSIL.